This T cell receptor beta chain stems from a study of long-term antiretroviral therapy in people with HIV. This CDR3 comprises 15 residues. V shed 2 bases, J shed 1 base, and the junction held 4 bases outside the gene matches. The germline V gene encodes CDR1 MNHNY and CDR2 SVGAGI (reference sequence). The immunoSEQ assay was v3.0, run at survey level. This table comes from immunoSEQ multiplex PCR, and its TCRdb copy is limited to in-frame clones, with some not included. This table holds tens of thousands of clones, more than 80% found once. A minimum of one pre-ART and two post-ART PBMC samples existed for each donor. People in the study who had HIV all got their treatment in the United States.

The material sequenced was unsorted PBMCs, taken 7.6 years after starting antiretroviral therapy. The receptor was derived from a woman in her 40s with HIV. The chain combines TRBV6-6 with TRBJ1-1, with 7 nucleotides matching TRBD1. CDR3 sequence: CASSYPPGGNTEAFF. The CDR3 nucleotides are TGTGCCAGCAGTTACCCCCCAGGGGGGAACACTGAAGCTTTCTTT.